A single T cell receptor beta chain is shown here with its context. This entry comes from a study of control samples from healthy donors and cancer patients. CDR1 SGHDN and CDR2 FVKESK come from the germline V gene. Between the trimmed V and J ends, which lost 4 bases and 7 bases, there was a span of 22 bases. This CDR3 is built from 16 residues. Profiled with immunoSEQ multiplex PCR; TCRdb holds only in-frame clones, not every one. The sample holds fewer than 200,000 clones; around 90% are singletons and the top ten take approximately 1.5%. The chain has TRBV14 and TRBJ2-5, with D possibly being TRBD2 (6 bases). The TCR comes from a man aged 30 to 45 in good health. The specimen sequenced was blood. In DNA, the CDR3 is TGTGCCAGCAGCCTCACGGCGGGGTACACCGGAAGGACCCAGTACTTC. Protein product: CASSLTAGYTGRTQYF. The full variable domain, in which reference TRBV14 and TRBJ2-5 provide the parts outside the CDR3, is EAGVTQFPSHSVIEKGQTVTLRCDPISGHDNLYWYRRVMGKEIKFLLHFVKESKQDESGMPNNRFLAERTGGTYSTLKVQPAELEDSGVYFCASSLTAGYTGRTQYFGPGTRLLVL.